The clone carrying this T cell receptor (beta chain) was picked up a small number of times. What it recognizes is unknown. V lost 0 bases and J lost 7; bases outside the gene matches: 6. Germline CDR1 and CDR2: MGHRA and YSYEKL. This CDR3 region has 15 residues. TCRdb re-called the reads through MiXCR, storing one row per CDR3 protein. In the table there are around 710,000 distinct CDR3 sequences, 25% to 30% of which are singletons. This specimen comes from a study of T cell repertoires in cytomegalovirus infection. Study at large: Epitope selection comprised recently identified HLA-C-restricted CMV epitopes and well-studied HLA-B-restricted CMV epitopes. Public TCR beta signatures marked donors with CMV infection and the matching HLA. Study results and limitations: There were carriers of CMV plus the relevant HLA, and cumulative public TCR beta family frequency identified them. Predominance within the ex vivo response was attributable to HLA-C-restricted CMV-specific TCR beta clonotypes.

The source material was cultured CD8+ T cells from PBMCs, sampled from culture after CMV antigen stimulation. This sequence was found in a human donor in good health (CMV status not recorded). Some clones in this sample may be carry-over from other donors' samples. The chain carries TRBV4-1 and TRBJ1-1, with TRBD1 matching over 9 bases. CDR3 in amino acids: CASSQDGTGSVEAFF. CDR3 coding DNA: TGCGCCAGCAGCCAAGATGGGACAGGGTCGGTTGAAGCTTTCTTT.